This note documents a single TCR beta chain sequence. Its specificity is unknown. CDR1 and CDR2 (germline): SEHNR, FQNEAQ (reference sequence). The CDR3 consists of 15 residues. Trimming shortened V by 4 bases and J by 3 bases, and 14 bases separated the two germline ends. This entry is derived from a study of shared clonotypes between healthy human individuals. Study-level background: There were three CD4 naive, three CD4 memory, two CD8 naive and one CD8 memory plates per donor.

Each sorted subset replicate got 200 ng genomic DNA, about 33,000 genomes. Sequencing used immunoSEQ multiplex PCR; TCRdb keeps in-frame clones, though not all of them. The data hold some 1.5 million clones, with about 96% observed a single time. Regarding the study as a whole: The study found 4.5% to 5% of naive CD4 clonotypes shared across a handful of donors. Exclusively blood specimens were collected; tissue repertoires likely differ.

The gene calls are TRBV7-9 and TRBJ2-3; D call uncertain. What was sequenced was naive CD4+ T cells sorted from blood. Subset: CD45RA+ positively selected. The sequence was obtained from a man aged 25 to 40 in good health. The CDR3 DNA reads TGTGCCAGCAGCTCCTTAATCTGGAAGACAGATACGCAGTATTTT. This codes for CASSSLIWKTDTQYF.